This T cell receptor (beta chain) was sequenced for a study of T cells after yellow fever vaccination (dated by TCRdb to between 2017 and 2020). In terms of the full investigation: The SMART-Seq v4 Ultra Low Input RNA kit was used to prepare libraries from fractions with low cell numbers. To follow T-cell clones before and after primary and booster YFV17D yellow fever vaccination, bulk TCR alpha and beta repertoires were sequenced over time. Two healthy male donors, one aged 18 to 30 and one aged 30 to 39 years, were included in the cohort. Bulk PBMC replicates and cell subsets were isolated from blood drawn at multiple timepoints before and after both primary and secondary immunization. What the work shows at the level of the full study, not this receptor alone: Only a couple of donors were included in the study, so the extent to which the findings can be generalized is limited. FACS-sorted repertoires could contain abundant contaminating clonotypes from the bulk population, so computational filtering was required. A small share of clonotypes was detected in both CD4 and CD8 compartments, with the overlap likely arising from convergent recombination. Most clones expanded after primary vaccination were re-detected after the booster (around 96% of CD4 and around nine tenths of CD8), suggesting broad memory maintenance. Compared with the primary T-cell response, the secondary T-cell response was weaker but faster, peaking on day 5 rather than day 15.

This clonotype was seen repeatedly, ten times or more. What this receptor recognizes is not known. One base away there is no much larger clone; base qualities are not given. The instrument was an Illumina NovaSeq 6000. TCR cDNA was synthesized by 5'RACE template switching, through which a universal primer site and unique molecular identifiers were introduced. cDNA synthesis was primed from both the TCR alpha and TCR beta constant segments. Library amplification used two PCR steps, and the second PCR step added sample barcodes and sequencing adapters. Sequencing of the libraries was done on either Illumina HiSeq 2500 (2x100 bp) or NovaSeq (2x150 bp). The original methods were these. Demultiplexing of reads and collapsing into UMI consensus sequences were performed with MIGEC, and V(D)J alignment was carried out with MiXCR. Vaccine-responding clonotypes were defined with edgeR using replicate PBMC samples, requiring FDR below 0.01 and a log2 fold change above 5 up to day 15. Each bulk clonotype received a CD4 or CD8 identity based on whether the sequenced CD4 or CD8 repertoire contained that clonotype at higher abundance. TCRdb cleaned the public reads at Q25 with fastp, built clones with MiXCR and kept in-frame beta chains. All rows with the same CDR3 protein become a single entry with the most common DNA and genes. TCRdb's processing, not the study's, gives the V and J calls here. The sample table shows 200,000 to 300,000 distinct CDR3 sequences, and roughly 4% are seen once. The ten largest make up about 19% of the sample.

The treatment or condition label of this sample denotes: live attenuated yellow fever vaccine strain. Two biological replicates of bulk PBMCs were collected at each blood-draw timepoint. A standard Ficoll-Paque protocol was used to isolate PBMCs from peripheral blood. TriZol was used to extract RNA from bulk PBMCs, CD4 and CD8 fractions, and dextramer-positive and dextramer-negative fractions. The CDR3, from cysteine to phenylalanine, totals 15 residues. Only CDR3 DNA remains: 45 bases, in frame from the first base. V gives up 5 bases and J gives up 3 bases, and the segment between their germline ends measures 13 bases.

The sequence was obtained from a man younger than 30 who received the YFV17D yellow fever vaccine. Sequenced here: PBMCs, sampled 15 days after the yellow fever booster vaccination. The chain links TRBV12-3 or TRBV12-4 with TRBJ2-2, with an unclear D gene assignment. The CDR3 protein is CASSAGPQYTGELFF. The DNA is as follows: TGTGCCAGCAGTGCAGGACCCCAGTACACCGGGGAGCTGTTTTTT.